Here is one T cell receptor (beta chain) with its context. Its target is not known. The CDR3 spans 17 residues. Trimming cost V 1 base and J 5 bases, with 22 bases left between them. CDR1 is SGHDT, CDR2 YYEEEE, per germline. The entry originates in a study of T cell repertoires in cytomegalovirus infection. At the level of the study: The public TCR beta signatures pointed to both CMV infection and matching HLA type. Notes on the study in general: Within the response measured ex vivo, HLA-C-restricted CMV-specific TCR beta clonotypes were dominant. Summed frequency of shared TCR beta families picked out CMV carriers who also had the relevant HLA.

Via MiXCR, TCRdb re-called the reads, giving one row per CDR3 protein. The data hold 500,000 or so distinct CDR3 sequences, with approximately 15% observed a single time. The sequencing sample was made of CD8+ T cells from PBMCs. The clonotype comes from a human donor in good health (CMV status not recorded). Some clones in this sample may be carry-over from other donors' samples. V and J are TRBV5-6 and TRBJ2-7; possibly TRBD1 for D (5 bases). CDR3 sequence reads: CASSLWGQAHPADEQYF. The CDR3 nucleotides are TGTGCCAGCAGCTTGTGGGGCCAGGCACATCCCGCGGACGAGCAGTACTTC.